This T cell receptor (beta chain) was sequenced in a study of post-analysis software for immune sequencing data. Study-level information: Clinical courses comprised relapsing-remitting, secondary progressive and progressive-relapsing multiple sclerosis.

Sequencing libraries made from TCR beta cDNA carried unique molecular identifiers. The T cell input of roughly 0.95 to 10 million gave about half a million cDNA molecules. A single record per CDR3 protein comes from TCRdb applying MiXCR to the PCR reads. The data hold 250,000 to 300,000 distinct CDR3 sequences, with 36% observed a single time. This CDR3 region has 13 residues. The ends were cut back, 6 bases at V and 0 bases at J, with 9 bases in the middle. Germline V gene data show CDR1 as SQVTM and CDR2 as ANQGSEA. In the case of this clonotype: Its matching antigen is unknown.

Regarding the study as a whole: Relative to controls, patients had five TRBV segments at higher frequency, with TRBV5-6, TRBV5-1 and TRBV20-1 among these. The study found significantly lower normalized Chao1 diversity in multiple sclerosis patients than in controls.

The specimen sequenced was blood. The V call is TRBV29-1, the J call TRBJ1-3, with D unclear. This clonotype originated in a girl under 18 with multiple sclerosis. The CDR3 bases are TGCAGCGTCCGACGGAACTCTGGAAACACCATATATTTT. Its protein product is CSVRRNSGNTIYF.